This TCR beta chain was identified in a study of radiotherapy plus CTLA-4 blockade in lung cancer. Per germline, CDR1 MDHEN and CDR2 SYDVKM. V gave up 2 bases and J gave up 0 bases, with 14 bases separating them. The CDR3 contains 16 residues. Findings of the study overall: After treatment with radiotherapy plus ipilimumab, TCR clones that came from the tumor expanded in blood.

Each patient with chemo-refractory metastatic non-small-cell lung cancer was treated with focal radiation plus CTLA-4 blockade using ipilimumab. In the case of this clone: Its antigen remains unidentified.

Some clones are missing from TCRdb's copy, which holds only in-frame ones; the method was immunoSEQ multiplex PCR. The table records roughly 88,000 clones, about 83% of them present only once. The J gene is TRBJ2-7, the V gene TRBV28; D possibly uses TRBD1 or TRBD2 (6 bases each). The sequence was collected from a human donor with non-small cell lung cancer who had stable disease on radiotherapy plus ipilimumab. This material consisted of peripheral blood, taken from a patient treated with radiotherapy plus ipilimumab. The CDR3 nucleotides read TGTGCCAGCAGTTTAGGTCGGGGGCCTCTCTCCTACGAGCAGTACTTC. Amino acid sequence: CASSLGRGPLSYEQYF.